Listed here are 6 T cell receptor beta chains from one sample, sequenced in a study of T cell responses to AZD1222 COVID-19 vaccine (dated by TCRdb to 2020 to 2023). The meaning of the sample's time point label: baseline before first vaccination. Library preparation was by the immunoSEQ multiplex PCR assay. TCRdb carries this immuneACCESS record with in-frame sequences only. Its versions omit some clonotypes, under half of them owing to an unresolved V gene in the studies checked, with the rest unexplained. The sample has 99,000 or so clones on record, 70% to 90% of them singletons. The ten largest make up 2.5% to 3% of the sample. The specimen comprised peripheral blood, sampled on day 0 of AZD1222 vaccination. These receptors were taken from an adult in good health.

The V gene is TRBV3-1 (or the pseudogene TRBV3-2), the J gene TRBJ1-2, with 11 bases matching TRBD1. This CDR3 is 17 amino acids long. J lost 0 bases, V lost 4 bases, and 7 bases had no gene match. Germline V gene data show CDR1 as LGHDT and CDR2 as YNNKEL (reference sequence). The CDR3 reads CASSRRTGGEANYGYTF. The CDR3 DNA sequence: TGTGCCAGCAGCCGACGGACAGGGGGCGAAGCTAACTATGGCTACACCTTC.

The CDR3 sequence is CASSYGQGLGGYTF. The CDR3 DNA follows: TGTGCCAGCAGTTACGGGCAGGGGCTCGGTGGCTACACCTTC. V and J are TRBV6-5 and TRBJ1-2, with D tentatively TRBD1 (6 bases). The germline CDR1 and CDR2 sequences are MNHEY and SVGAGI. The CDR3 runs to 14 residues. Deletions cut 2 bases from V and 7 bases from J, with 14 bases between.

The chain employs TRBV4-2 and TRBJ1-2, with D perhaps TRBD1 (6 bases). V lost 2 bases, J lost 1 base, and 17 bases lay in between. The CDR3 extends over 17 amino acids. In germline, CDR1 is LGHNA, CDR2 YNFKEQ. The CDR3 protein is CASSQSPGTSGNYGYTF. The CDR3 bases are TGTGCCAGCAGCCAATCCCCCGGGACATCGGGTAACTATGGCTACACCTTC.

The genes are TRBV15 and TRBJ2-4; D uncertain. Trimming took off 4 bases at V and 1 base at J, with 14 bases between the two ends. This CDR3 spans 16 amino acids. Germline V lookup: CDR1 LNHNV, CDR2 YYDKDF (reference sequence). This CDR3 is CATSIRSSEAKNIQYF. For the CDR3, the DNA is TGTGCCACCAGCATTCGGTCATCGGAGGCCAAAAACATTCAGTACTTC. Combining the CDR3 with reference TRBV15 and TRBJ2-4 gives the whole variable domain DAMVIQNPRYQVTQFGKPVTLSCSQTLNHNVMYWYQQKSSQAPKLLFHYYDKDFNNEADTPDNFQSRRPNTSFCFLDIRSPGLGDTAMYLCATSIRSSEAKNIQYFGAGTRLSVL.

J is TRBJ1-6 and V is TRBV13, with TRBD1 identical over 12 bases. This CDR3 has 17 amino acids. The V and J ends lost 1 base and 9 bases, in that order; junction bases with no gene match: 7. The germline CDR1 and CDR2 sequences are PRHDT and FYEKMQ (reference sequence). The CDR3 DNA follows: TGTGCCAGCAGCTTAGCCTCGGGACAGGGGGCTGCTTCACCCCTCCACTTT. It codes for CASSLASGQGAASPLHF.

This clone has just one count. The CDR3 DNA sequence: TGTGCCAGCAGCTTAGTCGACAGTATTAACTACGAGCAGTACTTC. As protein: CASSLVDSINYEQYF. The chain links TRBV11-2 to TRBJ2-7; possible D gene TRBD1, 5 bases. V lost 1 base and J 3 bases, leaving 13 bases between the germline ends. The CDR3 loop spans 15 amino acids. CDR1 SGHAT and CDR2 FQNNGV come from the germline V gene.